A single sample is the source of the 28 T cell receptor beta chains below, sequenced in a study of CD8+CD57+ T cells in acquired aplastic anemia. Researchers used genomic DNA as the template to profile TCR beta VDJ and CDR3. In TCRdb, the reads were re-called with MiXCR into one record per CDR3 protein. In the table there are just over 400,000 distinct CDR3 sequences, 55% to 75% of which are singletons. Sequencing was carried out using sorted CD4+, CD8+, or CD8+CD57+ T cells (not recorded which) from PBMCs. The source of these receptors is a human donor in good health, serving as a control.

The chain is built from TRBV30 and TRBJ2-3; 11 positions agree with TRBD2. Germline V gives CDR1 GTSNPN, CDR2 SVGIG (reference sequence). The CDR3 is made up of 18 amino acids. V gave up 2 bases and J gave up 3 bases; unmatched junction bases: 13. CDR3 residues: CAWSNGDPSGGTTDTQYF. In DNA form, the CDR3 reads TGTGCCTGGAGTAACGGGGATCCTAGCGGGGGGACGACAGATACGCAGTATTTT.

This chain links TRBV7-2 with TRBJ2-1, with D possibly TRBD2 on 6 matching bases. CDR1 is SGHTA and CDR2 is FQGNSA in the germline V gene. V gave up 2 bases and J gave up 11 bases, with 22 bases separating them. The CDR3 totals 16 residues. The CDR3 reads CASSLTRSGGAGKQFF. The DNA of the CDR3 is TGTGCCAGCAGCTTAACTCGTAGCGGTGGGGCCGGTAAGCAGTTCTTC.

The rearrangement joins TRBV7-9 to TRBJ2-7; TRBD2 might be the D (7 bases). Germline V gene sequence: CDR1 SEHNR, CDR2 FQNEAQ (reference sequence). This CDR3 has 12 residues. With 6 bases removed from V and 11 bases from J, the gap between germline ends came to 17 bases. The CDR3 DNA follows: TGTGCCAGCAGTGACGGGGGCAGCGGGGAGTACTTC. It codes for CASSDGGSGEYF.

As concerns this clonotype: The conserved phenylalanine or tryptophan is not found at the CDR3 terminus, so this likely reflects a read error. The limits of the CDR3 on the DNA are not certain, so only TCRdb's listed CDR3 is given. This rearrangement joins TRBV7-9 to TRBJ1-6. Germline V gene lookup returns CDR1 SEHNR and CDR2 FQNEAQ (reference sequence). The CDR3 comprises 13 residues, both ends counted. CDR3 amino acids: CASSLREANHGYT.

This sequence joins TRBV19 and TRBJ1-6; TRBD1 matches 7 bases. J gave up 16 bases and V 9 bases, and 18 bases lay outside the gene matches. Germline lookup yields CDR1 LNHDA and CDR2 SQIVND (reference sequence). The CDR3 sequence is 14 residues long. CDR3 DNA sequence: TGTGCCAGCACCGGACAGGTTTATCAGCCCCAGCTCCACTTT. Its protein is CASTGQVYQPQLHF.

In this sample, this clonotype turned up many times. V usage is TRBV10-3 and J usage is TRBJ2-7; TRBD1 matches at 8 bases. This CDR3 has 14 residues. Germline V gene sequence: CDR1 ENHRY, CDR2 SYGVKD. The trim removed 3 bases at V and 4 bases at J, leaving 5 bases unmatched. The CDR3 spells CAISDSDRGYEQYF. In DNA, the CDR3 is TGTGCCATCAGTGATTCCGACAGGGGTTACGAGCAGTACTTC.

The rearrangement links TRBV6-1 to TRBJ2-3; 7 bases map to TRBD1. The germline CDR1 and CDR2 sequences are MNHNS and SASEGT. Unmatched junction bases numbered 8, after V lost 8 bases and J lost 0 bases. This CDR3 is 15 amino acids long. The DNA of the CDR3 is TGTGCCAGCTGTTTGGGACAGAGGAGCACAGATACGCAGTATTTT. It yields the protein CASCLGQRSTDTQYF.

This chain joins TRBV20-1 and TRBJ2-5; D might be TRBD1 (6 bases). Trimming cost V 8 bases and J 9 bases, with 22 bases left between them. This CDR3 is built from 13 residues. CDR1 and CDR2 (germline): DFQATT, SNEGSKA (reference sequence). The CDR3 here is CSHIRGETEAQYF. CDR3 nucleotides: TGCAGTCATATCAGGGGCGAGACGGAGGCCCAGTACTTC.

This sequence joins TRBV7-3 and TRBJ2-2; D is unresolved. Germline lookup yields CDR1 SGHTA and CDR2 FQGTGA. The CDR3 totals 13 residues. V gave up 5 bases and J gave up 13 bases, with 17 bases separating them. DNA of the CDR3: TGTGCCAGCAGCGAAACTTTCCCCGGTGGGCTGTTTTTT. Translated: CASSETFPGGLFF.

The DNA for the CDR3 is TGCGCCAGCAGCATTAGAAAGGGGTCTGAAGCTTTCTTT. Translation gives CASSIRKGSEAFF. This chain connects TRBV5-1 to TRBJ1-1; tentative D call: TRBD1 (5 bases). With 4 bases removed from V and 6 bases from J, the gap between germline ends came to 13 bases. Germline CDR1 SGHRS, CDR2 YFSETQ. The CDR3 has 13 amino acids.

The chain joins TRBV12-3 or TRBV12-4 to TRBJ2-3; the D gene could be TRBD1 or TRBD2 (6 bases each). V was cut by 6 bases and J by 3 bases, with 13 bases left in between. The CDR3 spans 14 residues. The CDR3 region is CASSRGQATDTQYF. The DNA of the CDR3 is TGTGCCAGCAGCCGGGGGCAGGCAACAGATACGCAGTATTTT.

This chain joins TRBV20-1 and TRBJ1-4; 7 bases match TRBD1. CDR3 length: 15 residues. Germline loops: CDR1 DFQATT, CDR2 SNEGSKA (reference sequence). V gave up 1 base and J gave up 7 bases; unmatched junction bases: 9. In DNA, the CDR3 is TGCAGTGCTAGAGCCAACGTCGGGGACAGTGAAAAACTGTTTTTT. Encoded protein: CSARANVGDSEKLFF.

The rearrangement links TRBV12-3 or TRBV12-4 to TRBJ1-4, with TRBD1 identical over 7 bases. CDR3 length equals 14 residues. V shed 5 bases, J shed 6 bases, and the junction held 6 bases outside the gene matches. The CDR3 protein is CASSPDRVYEKLFF. CDR3 sequence (DNA): TGTGCCAGCAGTCCCGACAGGGTATATGAAAAACTGTTTTTT.

The genes are TRBV20-1 and TRBJ2-7; D might be TRBD1 (5 bases). The CDR3 spans 13 residues. Trimming stripped 1 base from V and 3 bases from J, with 10 bases between. Germline V gives CDR1 DFQATT, CDR2 SNEGSKA (reference sequence). CDR3 DNA sequence: TGCAGTGCTAGAGCTGGACAAATCTACGAGCAGTACTTC. This codes for CSARAGQIYEQYF.

For this clonotype: Since a much larger clone is just one base distant, this may be a read error. This sequence joins TRBV5-1 and TRBJ1-5; TRBD1 is a possible D gene (5 bases). This CDR3 has 14 residues. V shed 2 bases and J shed 5 bases, with 11 bases lying between them. Per germline, CDR1 SGHRS and CDR2 YFSETQ. The CDR3 here is CASSFGGFYQPQHF. CDR3 DNA: TGCGCCAGCAGCTTCGGGGGTTTTTATCAGCCCCAGCATTTT.

This clonotype was observed many times. The V and J genes are TRBV6-1 and TRBJ1-2; 7 bases line up with TRBD1. V was pared by 5 bases and J by 3 bases, with 9 bases of the junction left unmatched. Germline assignment: CDR1 MNHNS and CDR2 SASEGT. CDR3 length equals 15 residues. The CDR3 DNA is TGTGCCAGCAGTTCTCAACAGGGGCCCTACTATGGCTACACCTTC. Its translation: CASSSQQGPYYGYTF.

This clonotype showed up just a few times. V and J are TRBV24-1 and TRBJ1-6; D unclear. This CDR3 has 14 amino acids. Trimming pared 3 bases from V and 7 bases from J, leaving 9 bases between. Germline CDR1 and CDR2: KGHDR and SFDVKD. The CDR3 protein is CATSDGSPNSPLHF. The CDR3 coding sequence is TGTGCCACCAGTGATGGCAGTCCAAATTCACCCCTCCACTTT.

Worth noting for this clonotype: The germline gene is not matched at one end of the junction; a read error may be the cause. The chain links TRBV7-2 to TRBJ1-1; D remains ambiguous. The germline V gene has CDR1 SGHTA and CDR2 FQGNSA. The CDR3 has 16 amino acids. The CDR3 is CASSPSTRTGNTVAFF. Written as DNA, the CDR3 is TGTGCCAGCAGCCCTAGCACCCGCACCGGGAACACTGTAGCTTTCTTT.

As regards this clonotype: A junction end diverges from the germline sequence, so it may reflect a read error. This rearrangement joins TRBV7-8 to TRBJ2-3; TRBD1 aligns across 9 bases. This CDR3 contains 14 residues. CDR1 is SGHVS, CDR2 FQNEAQ, per germline. As DNA, the CDR3 is TGTGCCAGCAGCGCGGGACAGGGCTCAGAAACGCAGTATTTT. As protein: CASSAGQGSETQYF.

This clonotype has a handful of counts. This rearrangement joins TRBV19 to TRBJ2-6; tentatively, D is TRBD2 (6 bases). Germline-derived CDR1 and CDR2 are LNHDA and SQIVND (reference sequence). V was pared by 3 bases and J by 2 bases, with 8 bases between. The CDR3 is 15 residues long. CDR3 sequence: CASSITGAGANVLTF. The DNA for the CDR3 is TGTGCCAGTAGTATTACGGGGGCTGGGGCCAACGTCCTGACTTTC. The full variable domain, completed using reference TRBV19 and TRBJ2-6, is DGGITQSPKYLFRKEGQNVTLSCEQNLNHDAMYWYRQDPGQGLRLIYYSQIVNDFQKGDIAEGYSVSREKKESFPLTVTSAQKNPTAFYLCASSITGAGANVLTFGAGSRLTVL.

CDR3 in amino acids: CASSAPDSNYGYTF. The DNA of the CDR3 is TGTGCCAGCAGTGCGCCCGACAGTAACTATGGCTACACCTTC. This rearrangement joins TRBV2 to TRBJ1-2, with a possible D match to TRBD1 (5 bases). Trimming pared 4 bases from V and 1 base from J, leaving 10 bases between. The CDR3 is 14 residues long. Germline CDR1 is SNHLY and CDR2 is FYNNEI.

Note on this clonotype: A junction boundary mismatches the germline segment, possibly from a read error. The chain employs TRBV9 and TRBJ2-7, with D perhaps being TRBD1 or TRBD2 (5 bases each). The CDR3 spans 12 residues. Germline V CDR1 and CDR2: SGDLS, YYNGEE. The chain's CDR3 is CASSAGRDEQYF. The DNA of the CDR3 is TGCGCCAGCAGCGCAGGGAGAGACGAGCAGTACTTC.

As regards this clonotype: Possible read error: a much larger clone is one base away. The V call is TRBV20-1, the J call TRBJ2-1, with a tentative D call TRBD2 (6 bases). This CDR3 is built from 14 residues. The germline V gene encodes CDR1 DFQATT and CDR2 SNEGSKA (reference sequence). V was trimmed by 4 bases and J by 8 bases, leaving 18 bases between them. The CDR3 reads CSAISGLRNDEQFF. DNA of the CDR3: TGCAGTGCTATCAGCGGGCTCCGCAACGATGAGCAGTTCTTC.

This clonotype came up many times. The chain carries TRBV7-2 and TRBJ2-7; 8 nucleotides line up with TRBD2. V lost 5 bases and J lost 2; bases outside the gene matches: 8. This CDR3 is built from 15 residues. Germline V lookup: CDR1 SGHTA, CDR2 FQGNSA. The CDR3 region has the DNA TGTGCCAGCAGCCCCAGGCTAGCGGGTACCTACGAGCAGTACTTC. The encoded protein is CASSPRLAGTYEQYF.

As to this clonotype: At one of its ends the junction is not consistent with the germline gene, which may arise from a read error. The chain uses TRBV12-5 and TRBJ1-4; D uncertain. This CDR3 has 15 residues. Germline CDR1 is LGHNT and CDR2 is FRNRAP. The CDR3 DNA is TGTGCCAGTGGTTTTCGGACCGGCTATGATGAAAAACTGTTTTTT. Translation: CASGFRTGYDEKLFF.

This clonotype was observed once. V usage is TRBV7-2 and J usage is TRBJ1-5; the D gene is possibly TRBD1 (6 bases). Trimming took 8 bases from V and 8 from J, leaving 22 bases between them. The CDR3 spans 15 residues. Germline V gives CDR1 SGHTA, CDR2 FQGNSA. CDR3 in DNA: TGTGCCAGCTCCTTCGGGGGGGCGGGGGAAGAGCCCCAGCATTTT. Encoded protein: CASSFGGAGEEPQHF.

The chain joins TRBV7-2 to TRBJ2-3, with D possibly TRBD1 on 5 matching bases. The V and J ends lost 3 bases and 12 bases respectively, with 25 bases between them. Per the germline V gene, CDR1 is SGHTA and CDR2 is FQGNSA. The CDR3 is made up of 16 amino acids. CDR3 sequence reads: CASSFKGSYEQYFQYF. CDR3 nucleotide sequence: TGTGCCAGCAGCTTTAAGGGGTCCTACGAGCAGTACTTCCAGTATTTT.

This clonotype appeared a few times. The chain uses TRBV7-2 and TRBJ2-7; 9 bases align to TRBD2. Germline assignment: CDR1 SGHTA and CDR2 FQGNSA. The CDR3 consists of 15 residues. V was pared by 6 bases and J by 3 bases, with 9 bases of the junction left unmatched. CDR3 loop: CASSPGASGNYEQYF. The CDR3 nucleotides are TGTGCCAGCAGTCCGGGAGCTAGCGGGAACTACGAGCAGTACTTC.